The present T cell receptor beta chain was sequenced within a study of blood T cell repertoires in COVID-19 (dated by TCRdb to 2018 to 2021). In terms of the full investigation: Samples from collaborators originated in the United States, Italy and Spain and spanned both the acute and convalescent phases of COVID-19. The repertoires were released in a freely available public database intended as a resource for research on the immune response to SARS-CoV-2. Nearly every sample came with metadata listing a de-identified subject ID, COVID-19 status, age in years and sex. Subjects who had been exposed to COVID-19, were actively infected with it, or had recovered from it provided the deeply sampled blood TCRbeta repertoires that made up the dataset. The prospective study material was composed of cDNA or gDNA derived from T cells, B-cell-depleted T cells, or PBMCs. Samples were obtained from the ongoing ImmuneRACE study (first 160 participants) and from some 1,200 subjects provided by 6 global collaborators. Where available, HLA class I and class II types were taken from metadata supplied by the sample provider and were not determined by assay-based typing. Results the study describes overall, beyond this receptor: Clinical and demographic metadata were provided uncurated, with the amount varying by source and participant.

Samples from volunteer blood donors who had recovered from COVID-19 were contributed by a second Seattle source. Collaborating institutions collected whole blood in K2EDTA tubes following their own protocols. For TCRbeta analysis, collaborators shipped samples in one of three forms: frozen whole blood, isolated PBMCs, or DNA extracted from either of those sample types. CDR3 length: 14 amino acids, cysteine to phenylalanine. The entry retains the CDR3 DNA only, 42 bases that are in frame from base 1. V and J lose 0 bases and 2 bases, and a span of 6 bases separates them. CDR1 and CDR2, per the germline V gene, are SGDLS and YYNGEE. The immunoSEQ Assay, a bias-controlled multiplex PCR, was used to amplify TCRbeta CDR3 regions from genomic DNA. Per the original workflow: Within the assay, amplification of reference gene primers was used to estimate how many nucleated cells each sample contained. Sequence reads were collapsed and filtered to measure the absolute abundance of every unique TCRbeta CDR3 rearrangement. For each sample, productive Simpson clonality was calculated as the square root of Simpson's diversity index across productive rearrangements. Sourced from immuneACCESS, this table was stored by TCRdb with only in-frame sequences that have V and J called. A share of the clones is absent; for the studies checked, an unresolved V gene accounts for under half, and the remainder has no known explanation. The DNA was the basis for D and trimming; V, J and clone size are from that table. The sample table records some 160,000 clones; around 90% of these occur just once. Around 2% of the sample rests with the top ten.

A note on this clone: The antigen it recognizes is unknown. Within one base of it there is no much larger clone, and no base qualities were kept. This specimen includes other DNA sequences encoding the same CDR3.

Recombination joined TRBV9 with TRBJ1-3; a confident D gene designation cannot be given. The sample comprised peripheral blood. The sequence was obtained from a man in his fifties or sixties who had recovered from COVID-19. The CDR3 protein is CASSVGGAGNTIYF. The bases read TGTGCCAGCAGCGTAGGGGGAGCTGGAAACACCATATATTTT.